The rows below give T cell receptor beta chains drawn from one sample of a study of naive and memory T cell subsets. TCRdb recomputed calls from the UMI-ligation and nested PCR reads with MiXCR, one row per CDR3 protein. The sample consists of more than 35,000 distinct CDR3 sequences, roughly 14% of them appearing once. The specimen was effector memory CD4+ T cells from blood. The receptors were gathered from a human donor in good health. Each CDR3 is given with its conserved first and last residue. The order of the fields is D gene, clone size, V gene, J gene, CDR3 protein, CDR3 DNA. The D gene is left open where the match is weak. Rows give clone size only sometimes, using once, few, many, or a class for an expanded clone.

D gene: TRBD2; clone size: NA; V gene: TRBV18; J gene: TRBJ2-1; CDR3 protein: CASSVPGLGLREQFF; CDR3 DNA: TGTGCCAGCTCGGTCCCGGGACTAGGCCTGCGTGAGCAGTTCTTC
D gene: TRBD2; clone size: many; V gene: TRBV20-1; J gene: TRBJ2-5; CDR3 protein: CSARDAAGAGETQYF; CDR3 DNA: TGCAGTGCTAGAGATGCAGCGGGAGCGGGCGAGACCCAGTACTTC
D gene: NA; clone size: NA; V gene: TRBV28; J gene: TRBJ2-7; CDR3 protein: CASNNVYEQYF; CDR3 DNA: TGTGCCAGCAACAACGTCTACGAGCAGTACTTC
D gene: NA; clone size: NA; V gene: TRBV20-1; J gene: TRBJ1-2; CDR3 protein: CSARAGGANYGYTF; CDR3 DNA: TGCAGTGCTAGAGCGGGGGGAGCTAACTATGGCTACACCTTC
D gene: NA; clone size: NA; V gene: TRBV20-1; J gene: TRBJ1-1; CDR3 protein: CSAIAGSAITEAFF; CDR3 DNA: TGCAGTGCTATTGCCGGGAGCGCGATCACTGAAGCTTTCTTT
D gene: NA; clone size: NA; V gene: TRBV4-2; J gene: TRBJ2-6; CDR3 protein: CASSQDQAAVTSGANVLTF; CDR3 DNA: TGTGCCAGCAGCCAAGATCAAGCGGCAGTCACCTCTGGGGCCAACGTCCTGACTTTC
D gene: NA; clone size: many; V gene: TRBV7-2; J gene: TRBJ2-6; CDR3 protein: CASSLSSSGANVLTF; CDR3 DNA: TGTGCCAGCAGCTTATCGAGCTCTGGGGCCAACGTCCTGACTTTC
D gene: TRBD2; clone size: NA; V gene: TRBV5-5; J gene: TRBJ2-7; CDR3 protein: CASSWEGRGSGSEQYF; CDR3 DNA: TGTGCCAGCAGCTGGGAGGGTCGCGGGAGTGGATCGGAGCAGTACTTC
D gene: TRBD1; clone size: NA; V gene: TRBV19; J gene: TRBJ1-6; CDR3 protein: CASSIRQGNSPLHF; CDR3 DNA: TGTGCCAGTAGTATTCGACAGGGGAATTCACCCCTCCACTTT
D gene: NA; clone size: few; V gene: TRBV6-2/TRBV6-3; J gene: TRBJ2-7; CDR3 protein: CASTPRARVSHEQYF; CDR3 DNA: TGTGCCAGCACCCCCCGGGCTAGGGTCTCTCACGAGCAGTACTTC
D gene: NA; clone size: few; V gene: TRBV12-3/TRBV12-4; J gene: TRBJ1-5; CDR3 protein: CASSSDVYSGRGQPQHF; CDR3 DNA: TGTGCCAGCAGTTCTGACGTTTACTCAGGGAGGGGACAGCCCCAGCATTTT
D gene: TRBD1; clone size: NA; V gene: TRBV12-3/TRBV12-4; J gene: TRBJ1-5; CDR3 protein: CASSDRGVKPQHF; CDR3 DNA: TGTGCCAGCAGTGACAGGGGAGTAAAGCCCCAGCATTTT
D gene: NA; clone size: many; V gene: TRBV6-5; J gene: TRBJ2-2; CDR3 protein: CASSSGQYTGELFF; CDR3 DNA: TGTGCCAGCAGCTCTGGACAATACACCGGGGAGCTGTTTTTT
D gene: TRBD1; clone size: NA; V gene: TRBV5-6; J gene: TRBJ1-1; CDR3 protein: CASSRIAGGASTEAFF; CDR3 DNA: TGTGCCAGCAGCCGGATAGCAGGGGGCGCGTCCACTGAAGCTTTCTTT
D gene: NA; clone size: few; V gene: TRBV10-2; J gene: TRBJ1-6; CDR3 protein: CATRQETNSPLHF; CDR3 DNA: TGCGCCACCAGACAGGAGACTAATTCACCCCTCCACTTT
D gene: NA; clone size: many; V gene: TRBV5-6; J gene: TRBJ2-5; CDR3 protein: CASSTGPSETQYF; CDR3 DNA: TGTGCCAGCAGCACGGGACCCTCGGAGACCCAGTACTTC
D gene: NA; clone size: many; V gene: TRBV7-8; J gene: TRBJ1-6; CDR3 protein: CASSPKGNTNHNSPLHF; CDR3 DNA: TGTGCCAGCAGCCCGAAGGGGAATACGAACCATAATTCACCCCTCCACTTT
D gene: NA; clone size: few; V gene: TRBV10-2; J gene: TRBJ1-4; CDR3 protein: CASRGDYPYEKLFF; CDR3 DNA: TGCGCCAGCAGGGGGGATTACCCTTATGAAAAACTGTTTTTT
D gene: TRBD1; clone size: NA; V gene: TRBV4-1; J gene: TRBJ2-5; CDR3 protein: CASSQDPDRAGTQYF; CDR3 DNA: TGCGCCAGCAGCCAAGACCCGGACAGGGCGGGGACCCAGTACTTC
D gene: TRBD1; clone size: many; V gene: TRBV12-3/TRBV12-4; J gene: TRBJ2-2; CDR3 protein: CASSSTGVGTGELFF; CDR3 DNA: TGTGCCAGCAGTTCGACAGGGGTCGGCACCGGGGAGCTGTTTTTT
D gene: NA; clone size: few; V gene: TRBV7-9; J gene: TRBJ1-1; CDR3 protein: CASSFERPNTEAFF; CDR3 DNA: TGTGCCAGCAGCTTCGAAAGGCCGAACACTGAAGCTTTCTTT
D gene: TRBD1; clone size: NA; V gene: TRBV18; J gene: TRBJ1-1; CDR3 protein: CASSPPGVGQGNTEAFF; CDR3 DNA: TGTGCCAGCTCACCCCCCGGGGTGGGACAGGGGAACACTGAAGCTTTCTTT
D gene: TRBD1; clone size: few; V gene: TRBV5-1; J gene: TRBJ1-4; CDR3 protein: CASSPRTGGSEKLFF; CDR3 DNA: TGCGCCAGCAGCCCAAGGACAGGGGGGTCAGAAAAACTGTTTTTT
D gene: NA; clone size: many; V gene: TRBV1; J gene: TRBJ2-7; CDR3 protein: CTSSQPRFEGPGEQYF; CDR3 DNA: TGCACCAGCAGCCAACCAAGATTTGAGGGGCCTGGGGAGCAGTACTTC
D gene: TRBD1; clone size: NA; V gene: TRBV10-2; J gene: TRBJ1-2; CDR3 protein: CASSKGQIDYGYTF; CDR3 DNA: TGCGCCAGCAGCAAGGGACAGATAGACTATGGCTACACCTTC
D gene: TRBD2; clone size: medium-sized; V gene: TRBV27; J gene: TRBJ2-1; CDR3 protein: CASSGLAGVPGEQFF; CDR3 DNA: TGTGCCAGCAGCGGACTAGCGGGAGTCCCGGGTGAGCAGTTCTTC
D gene: NA; clone size: many; V gene: TRBV9; J gene: TRBJ1-1; CDR3 protein: CASSGVKSVAEAFF; CDR3 DNA: TGTGCCAGCAGCGGAGTGAAAAGTGTCGCTGAAGCTTTCTTT
D gene: TRBD1; clone size: many; V gene: TRBV6-2/TRBV6-3; J gene: TRBJ2-7; CDR3 protein: CASSTWGQGADEQYF; CDR3 DNA: TGTGCCAGCAGCACGTGGGGACAGGGGGCGGACGAGCAGTACTTC
D gene: NA; clone size: few; V gene: TRBV19; J gene: TRBJ2-3; CDR3 protein: CASSIGGYSSDTQYF; CDR3 DNA: TGTGCCAGTAGTATAGGCGGGTATTCGTCAGATACGCAGTATTTT
D gene: NA; clone size: many; V gene: TRBV2; J gene: TRBJ1-6; CDR3 protein: CASQILIDSPLHF; CDR3 DNA: TGTGCCAGCCAAATTTTGATTGATTCACCCCTCCACTTT
D gene: NA; clone size: many; V gene: TRBV7-9; J gene: TRBJ2-7; CDR3 protein: CASSWHRGGVEQYF; CDR3 DNA: TGTGCCAGCAGCTGGCACAGGGGAGGGGTCGAGCAGTACTTC
D gene: TRBD1; clone size: few; V gene: TRBV15; J gene: TRBJ2-7; CDR3 protein: CATGLQGARADEQYF; CDR3 DNA: TGTGCCACCGGACTACAGGGGGCGCGGGCCGACGAGCAGTACTTC
D gene: TRBD2; clone size: few; V gene: TRBV24-1; J gene: TRBJ2-1; CDR3 protein: CATSDPGTSGRDEQFF; CDR3 DNA: TGTGCCACCAGTGATCCCGGGACTAGCGGGAGGGATGAGCAGTTCTTC
D gene: TRBD2; clone size: NA; V gene: TRBV20-1; J gene: TRBJ2-1; CDR3 protein: CSANGLAGVQFF; CDR3 DNA: TGCAGTGCTAATGGACTAGCGGGAGTCCAGTTCTTC
D gene: TRBD2; clone size: NA; V gene: TRBV20-1; J gene: TRBJ2-7; CDR3 protein: CSARRLAGGPYYEQYF; CDR3 DNA: TGCAGTGCTAGGAGGCTAGCGGGAGGGCCTTATTACGAGCAGTACTTC
D gene: NA; clone size: few; V gene: TRBV6-6; J gene: TRBJ2-7; CDR3 protein: CASSYWSSYEQYF; CDR3 DNA: TGTGCCAGCAGTTACTGGAGCTCCTACGAGCAGTACTTC
D gene: TRBD1; clone size: NA; V gene: TRBV7-6; J gene: TRBJ2-6; CDR3 protein: CASSLAGQSGANVLTF; CDR3 DNA: TGTGCCAGCAGCTTAGCGGGACAGTCTGGGGCCAACGTCCTGACTTTC
D gene: TRBD2; clone size: medium-sized; V gene: TRBV27; J gene: TRBJ2-7; CDR3 protein: CASSLSSSGSLGGEQYF; CDR3 DNA: TGTGCCAGCAGTTTATCATCTAGCGGGAGTCTGGGGGGCGAGCAGTACTTC
D gene: NA; clone size: many; V gene: TRBV27; J gene: TRBJ2-7; CDR3 protein: CASSFRGSQYEQYF; CDR3 DNA: TGTGCCAGCAGTTTCCGGGGGTCCCAGTACGAGCAGTACTTC
D gene: NA; clone size: many; V gene: TRBV4-1; J gene: TRBJ2-1; CDR3 protein: CASSQIRTRRDEQFF; CDR3 DNA: TGCGCCAGCAGCCAAATTAGGACCCGAAGAGATGAGCAGTTCTTC
D gene: NA; clone size: many; V gene: TRBV29-1; J gene: TRBJ1-1; CDR3 protein: CSVEVGEGAIFF; CDR3 DNA: NA